This TCR beta chain is drawn from a study of T cell repertoires in cytomegalovirus infection (dated by TCRdb to the late 2010s). Regarding the study in general: Recently identified HLA-C-restricted CMV epitopes, whose presentation resists viral immunomodulation, were targeted by peptide stimulations together with well-studied HLA-B-restricted epitopes. Donor HLA type was relevant to the analysis, as public TCR beta signatures indicated carriage of CMV infection together with the matching HLA type.

V is pruned by 5 bases and J by 6 bases, leaving 6 bases of the junction without a gene match. From a lookup of the germline V gene, CDR1 and CDR2 are SGHTA and FQGTGA. There are 14 amino acids in the CDR3, from cysteine to phenylalanine inclusive. Only the CDR3 portion is preserved as DNA: 42 bases, with reading frame beginning at the first base. This clonotype was detected many times. This clone's antigen is unknown. No base qualities exist here, and no much larger clone lies one base off it. The reads were generated on an Illumina HiSeq 1500. The public reads were quality trimmed at Q25 with fastp and then assembled into clones with MiXCR by TCRdb, keeping productive beta chains. Every CDR3 protein is listed once, alongside the most common genes and DNA of its rows. The table for this sample lists approximately 110,000 distinct CDR3 sequences; approximately 45% of them were counted only once. About 76% of the sample is taken by the ten largest.

The sample's treatment or condition label is to be understood as: in vitro stimulation with specific CMV peptide epitopes to enrich CMV-specific T cells. The research as a whole found: The ex vivo response was dominated by HLA-C-restricted CMV-specific TCR beta clonotypes, which also provided the single most frequent clonotype in two of eight donors. Cumulative frequency of public TCR beta family members discriminated carriers of CMV infection plus the relevant HLA type in this cohort and an independent 352-donor cohort.

Sequences were derived from CD8+ T cells from cultured PBMCs, sampled from culture after CMV antigen stimulation. The rearranged chain carries TRBV7-3 and TRBJ2-7, and 11 junctional nucleotides match TRBD1. The sequence came from a human donor in good health (CMV status not recorded). Some clones in this sample may be carry-over from other donors' samples. The DNA is TGTGCCAGCAGCCCTGGACAGGGGGCTGTCGAGCAGTACTTC. Its protein is CASSPGQGAVEQYF.